This is a list of T cell receptor beta chains from one sample in a study of beta chain features in type 1 diabetes. Profiling relied on immunoSEQ multiplex PCR, and the TCRdb table lists in-frame clones only, not all of them. The repertoire holds 300,000 to 350,000 clones, with around 20% as singletons. Sequencing was done on a sample of naive CD4+ T cells from blood. The receptors shown here come from a woman aged 18 to 35 in good health. CDR3s leave out the opening cysteine and the closing phenylalanine or tryptophan.

cdr3_aa: ASSQAGGLPPDTQY
j_call: TRBJ2-3
v_call: TRBV4-3

cdr3_aa: ASRPGTSGYEQY
j_call: TRBJ2-7
v_call: TRBV5-1

cdr3_aa: ASSQGSSGYEQY
j_call: TRBJ2-7
v_call: TRBV4-2

cdr3_aa: ASSTRLLSYEQY
j_call: TRBJ2-7
v_call: TRBV13

cdr3_aa: ASSFSSGSSYEQY
j_call: TRBJ2-7
v_call: TRBV27

cdr3_aa: ASSSFWGQGENYGYT
j_call: TRBJ1-2
v_call: TRBV7-2

cdr3_aa: ASSYSGTSVNEQF
j_call: TRBJ2-1
v_call: TRBV5-1

cdr3_aa: SVSGTSTSLTYNEQF
j_call: TRBJ2-1
v_call: TRBV29-1

cdr3_aa: ASSVRGYNEQF
j_call: TRBJ2-1
v_call: TRBV7-2

cdr3_aa: ASSLGGGEGEAF
j_call: TRBJ1-1
v_call: TRBV5-1

cdr3_aa: AWGTGNQPQH
j_call: TRBJ1-5
v_call: TRBV30

cdr3_aa: AWSPQRERNEQF
j_call: TRBJ2-1
v_call: TRBV30

cdr3_aa: ASSHGQEYTEAF
j_call: TRBJ1-1
v_call: TRBV18

cdr3_aa: ASSLASGGYNEQF
j_call: TRBJ2-1
v_call: TRBV5-1

cdr3_aa: ASSENPGTGWTPF
j_call: TRBJ2-1
v_call: TRBV2

cdr3_aa: AWNIGGHEQF
j_call: TRBJ2-1
v_call: TRBV30